The clone carrying this TCR beta chain was seen only a few times. Its antigen is not identified. These data are taken from a study of T cells in Graves' hyperthyroidism and ophthalmopathy. Exclusion criteria comprised uncontrolled infection, other autoimmune disease, pregnancy or lactation. Clinicians diagnosed patients from clinical symptoms, serum thyroxine and TRAb, thyroid ultrasound and orbital computed tomography. The authors obtained PBMCs from roughly 10 ml of fresh peripheral blood. Study outcomes and limitations: Blood also carried most thyroid clonotypes expanded above 0.001.

Regions amplified from RNA transcripts were the TCR beta CDR3 regions. First-round RT-PCR with HTBI primers amplified the TCR CDR3 region. TCRdb re-called the multiplex PCR reads through MiXCR, storing one row per CDR3 protein. The sample holds 300,000 to 350,000 distinct CDR3 sequences, 16% seen once. Trimming pared 6 bases from V and 2 bases from J, leaving 10 bases between. The CDR3 spans 13 residues. Germline CDR1 LGHNT, CDR2 FRNRAP. V is TRBV12-5 and J is TRBJ1-1; possible D gene TRBD1, 5 bases. Sequencing was carried out using blood. The TCR sequence derives from a man between 25 and 39 years old with Graves' hyperthyroidism. CDR3 sequence: CASGDGQNTEAFF. As DNA, the CDR3 is TGTGCTAGTGGCGATGGACAAAACACTGAAGCTTTCTTT. The full variable domain, its missing parts supplied by reference TRBV12-5 and TRBJ1-1, is DARVTQTPRHKVTEMGQEVTMRCQPILGHNTVFWYRQTMMQGLELLAYFRNRAPLDDSGMPKDRFSAEMPDATLATLKIQPSEPRDSAVYFCASGDGQNTEAFFGQGTRLTVV.